A single sample is the source of the 6 T cell receptor beta chains below, sequenced in a study of shared clonotypes between healthy human individuals. The method was immunoSEQ multiplex PCR; TCRdb's version includes in-frame clones alone and lacks a portion of them. The sample shows about 700,000 clones, less than 85% of them seen only once. The sample taken for sequencing was memory CD4+ T cells sorted from blood. Sample subset: CD45RA-negative fraction. All receptors derive from a woman aged 25 to 39 in good health.

This sequence joins TRBV10-1 and TRBJ2-5; unclear D gene. The length of the CDR3 is 13 residues. The V gene's germline CDR1 is WNHNN and CDR2 SYGVQD (reference sequence). Trimming removed 4 bases from V and 3 bases from J, with 9 bases in between. The CDR3 DNA is TGCGCCAGCAGTGTCGGCAGGAAAGAGACCCAGTACTTC. Its translation is CASSVGRKETQYF.

This clone appeared a few times. The chain employs TRBV5-1 and TRBJ2-5, with D possibly called TRBD1 or TRBD2 (5 bases each). The CDR3 has 14 amino acids. Germline V gene sequence: CDR1 SGHRS, CDR2 YFSETQ. The ends were cut back, 7 bases at V and 1 base at J, with 14 bases in the middle. Here the CDR3 reads CASRSGLSQETQYF. CDR3 DNA: TGCGCCAGCCGGTCGGGGCTATCCCAAGAGACCCAGTACTTC.

V is TRBV6-5 and J is TRBJ1-5; D is unresolved. V shed 4 bases and J shed 0 bases, with 7 bases lying between them. Germline CDR1 and CDR2: MNHEY and SVGAGI. The CDR3 consists of 14 residues. CDR3 amino acids: CASSLQSSNQPQHF. CDR3 DNA sequence: TGTGCCAGCAGTTTACAGTCTAGCAATCAGCCCCAGCATTTT.

A word on this clone: Other DNA sequences in this specimen translate into the identical CDR3. This chain connects TRBV28 to TRBJ1-1, with D uncertain. There are 11 residues in the CDR3. From germline, CDR1 is MDHEN and CDR2 SYDVKM. The ends were cut back, 7 bases at V and 1 base at J, with 4 bases in the middle. CDR3 region: CASIRNTEAFF. The CDR3 nucleotides read TGTGCCAGCATAAGGAACACTGAAGCTTTCTTT.

The rearrangement uses TRBV10-1 and TRBJ2-3; 14 nucleotides agree with TRBD2. This CDR3 is 19 amino acids long. Germline V gene sequence: CDR1 WNHNN, CDR2 SYGVQD (reference sequence). V trimming: 3 bases; J trimming: 4 bases; junction bases outside the gene matches: 12. The CDR3 loop reads CASSDLATSGRALPDTQYF. CDR3 bases: TGCGCCAGCAGTGACCTCGCGACTAGCGGGAGGGCCCTCCCAGATACGCAGTATTTT.

This chain joins TRBV5-1 and TRBJ2-3; 9 bases line up with TRBD1. V was clipped by 3 bases and J by 5 bases; unmatched bases: 4. The CDR3 sequence is 14 residues long. The germline gives CDR1 SGHRS, CDR2 YFSETQ. The CDR3 is CASSSGQGKDTQYF. The CDR3 DNA reads as TGCGCCAGCAGCTCGGGACAGGGAAAAGATACGCAGTATTTT.